Reported below is one TCR beta chain. Its antigen is currently unknown. This record comes from a study of cytomegalovirus exposure and HLA in healthy donors. CDR3 length: 17 amino acids. Germline CDR1 and CDR2: SEHNR and FQNEAQ (reference sequence). V lost 5 bases to trimming and J lost 2 bases, with 21 bases between them. Study outcomes and limitations: In an earlier analysis, productive rearrangement rates for most beta V segments clustered near 87% or 30%. An Asian-associated ancestry cluster reportedly showed fewer N-insertions than the approximately 700-donor mean in a later analysis.

The PCR used 60 Vbeta and 13 Jbeta primers. Authors' analysis steps: Counted up in a later analysis, unique TCR beta chains came to around 80 million, with around 12 million shared. Data came from immunoSEQ multiplex PCR; TCRdb stores just in-frame clones and leaves some out. The D gene and trimming were derived from the DNA, and the V and J assignments and clone size from that table. The sample carries about 220,000 clones, roughly 82% recorded once. The gene calls are TRBV7-9 and TRBJ2-5; D perhaps matches TRBD1 (5 bases). The clonotype was recovered from a man aged 40-55 years in good health and CMV-seropositive. The sequencing input was PBMCs. Here the CDR3 reads CASSHTSPLQGQETQYF. The CDR3 DNA sequence: TGTGCCAGCAGCCACACGTCTCCCCTCCAGGGACAAGAGACCCAGTACTTC. Supplemented by reference TRBV7-9 and TRBJ2-5, the full variable domain reads DTGVSQNPRHKITKRGQNVTFRCDPISEHNRLYWYRQTLGQGPEFLTYFQNEAQLEKSRLLSDRFSAERPKGSFSTLEIQRTEQGDSAMYLCASSHTSPLQGQETQYFGPGTRLLVL.